Here is one T cell receptor (beta chain) with its context. What it recognizes is unknown. These data are taken from a study of OX40 agonist ivuxolimab in advanced cancers. On the study more broadly: Treatment of patients was with ivuxolimab, an agonistic anti-OX40 (CD134) antibody. People who had prior anti-PD-1, anti-PD-L1 or anti-CTLA-4 therapy could take part, and around 40% had some.

TCRdb keeps only in-frame clones here, not all; method: immunoSEQ multiplex PCR. There are nearly 20,000 clones in the sample; roughly 85% occur only once, and over 20% lies in the top ten. V was trimmed by 1 base and J by 5 bases, leaving 21 bases between them. The CDR3 totals 18 residues. CDR1 and CDR2 (germline): SEHNR, FQNEAQ (reference sequence). Broader study findings: Expanded peripheral T cells had an undetermined antigen specificity.

The chain uses TRBV7-9 and TRBJ2-1; tentatively, D is TRBD1 or TRBD2 (5 bases each). The receptor comes from an adult with an advanced solid tumor such as melanoma, head and neck, liver or kidney cancer. This sample comprised CD4+ or CD8+ T cells sorted from blood, obtained in a trial of the OX40 agonist ivuxolimab. DNA for the CDR3: TGTGCCAGCAGCTTAGATATTTTTCGAGCCGGGGCCCACAATGAGCAGTTCTTC. Translating it yields CASSLDIFRAGAHNEQFF. Full variable domain (outside the CDR3, taken from reference TRBV7-9 and TRBJ2-1): DTGVSQNPRHKITKRGQNVTFRCDPISEHNRLYWYRQTLGQGPEFLTYFQNEAQLEKSRLLSDRFSAERPKGSFSTLEIQRTEQGDSAMYLCASSLDIFRAGAHNEQFFGPGTRLTVL.